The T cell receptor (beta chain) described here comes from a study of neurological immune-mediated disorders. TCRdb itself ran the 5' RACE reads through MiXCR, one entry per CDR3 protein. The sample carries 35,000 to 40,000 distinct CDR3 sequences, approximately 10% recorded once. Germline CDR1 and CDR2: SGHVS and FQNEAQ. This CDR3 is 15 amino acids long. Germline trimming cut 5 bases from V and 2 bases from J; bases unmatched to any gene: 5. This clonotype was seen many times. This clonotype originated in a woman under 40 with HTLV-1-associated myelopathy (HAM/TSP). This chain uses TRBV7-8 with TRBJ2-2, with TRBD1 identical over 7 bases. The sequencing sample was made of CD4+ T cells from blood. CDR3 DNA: TGTGCCAGCAGCCCCCGGGACAGCAACACCGGGGAGCTGTTTTTT. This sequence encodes CASSPRDSNTGELFF.